These 31 T cell receptor beta chains were all obtained from the same sample, sequenced in a study of blood T cell repertoires in COVID-19. Using immunoSEQ multiplex PCR, the repertoire was profiled, and TCRdb retains in-frame clones only, with some absent. The table has nearly 200,000 clones, around 81% seen once. Specimen: peripheral blood. Receptor source: a man aged 55 to 69 with COVID-19, enrolled during active disease.

V gene TRBV19 combines with J gene TRBJ2-1, with a possible D match to TRBD2 (6 bases). CDR3 length: 16 residues. V shed 3 bases and J shed 6 bases, with 18 bases lying between them. Looked up from germline, CDR1 is LNHDA and CDR2 is SQIVND (reference sequence). CDR3 in DNA: TGTGCCAGTAGTATCCCCCTAGCGCTGACCCCCAATGAGCAGTTCTTC. It is translated as CASSIPLALTPNEQFF.

The chain links TRBV10-2 to TRBJ2-1; 10 nucleotides match TRBD2. In germline, CDR1 is WSHSY, CDR2 SAAADI. The CDR3 sequence is 16 residues long. V dropped 10 bases and J dropped 7; count of bases not matched to a gene: 16. In nucleotides, the CDR3 is TGCGCCACCCGTCCTTCAGCGGGGGGGGGTGTTAATGAGCAGTTCTTC. Translating it yields CATRPSAGGGVNEQFF.

The chain links TRBV30 to TRBJ1-6, with D unresolved. Germline CDR1 is GTSNPN and CDR2 is SVGIG (reference sequence). Trimming cost V 4 bases and J 8 bases, with 9 bases left between them. The CDR3 has 12 residues. CDR3 sequence: CAWTGEYSPLHF. The CDR3 nucleotides read TGTGCCTGGACCGGGGAGTATTCACCCCTCCACTTT.

The J gene is TRBJ1-6, the V gene TRBV7-2, with TRBD1 identical over 7 bases. CDR1 and CDR2 (germline): SGHTA, FQGNSA. The V gene end was trimmed by 0 bases and the J gene end by 5 bases; junction bases not matched to a gene: 10. CDR3 size: 18 residues. CDR3 protein: CASSLAGFGTVDNSPLHF. CDR3 nucleotide sequence: TGTGCCAGCAGCTTAGCGGGGTTTGGGACAGTAGATAATTCACCCCTCCACTTT. The whole variable domain, remainder taken from reference TRBV7-2 and TRBJ1-6, is GAGVSQSPSNKVTEKGKDVELRCDPISGHTALYWYRQSLGQGLEFLIYFQGNSAPDKSGLPSDRFSAERTGGSVSTLTIQRTQQEDSAVYLCASSLAGFGTVDNSPLHFGNGTRLTVT.

This chain connects TRBV5-5 to TRBJ1-5; 9 bases line up with TRBD1. V shed 2 bases, J shed 7 bases, and the junction held 7 bases outside the gene matches. This CDR3 is 15 amino acids long. Looked up from germline, CDR1 is SGHKS and CDR2 is YYEKEE (reference sequence). The CDR3 here is CASSLTGGVGQPQHF. The CDR3 DNA reads as TGTGCCAGCAGCTTAACAGGGGGCGTCGGGCAGCCCCAGCATTTT.

This clone was observed a single time. The CDR3 region is CASTLERGGTGELFF. The CDR3 DNA reads as TGTGCCAGCACCCTTGAGCGGGGGGGCACCGGGGAGCTGTTTTTT. The V and J genes are TRBV4-2 and TRBJ2-2, with TRBD2 matching 10 bases. The CDR3 sequence is 15 residues long. Germline CDR1 is LGHNA and CDR2 is YNFKEQ. J was trimmed by 4 bases and V by 7 bases; bases with no gene match: 6.

The chain carries TRBV5-1 and TRBJ2-3; maybe TRBD1 (5 bases). The ends were cut back, 0 bases at V and 1 base at J, with 9 bases in the middle. The germline V gene has CDR1 SGHRS and CDR2 YFSETQ. There are 15 residues in the CDR3. The CDR3 protein is CASSLGGRGTDTQYF. The CDR3 nucleotides read TGCGCCAGCAGCTTGGGGGGCAGAGGCACAGATACGCAGTATTTT.

CDR3 in amino acids: CASSFPSSYNEQFF. CDR3 DNA sequence: TGCGCCAGCAGCTTTCCCTCCTCCTACAATGAGCAGTTCTTC. V usage is TRBV5-1 and J usage is TRBJ2-1; D is ambiguous. The germline V gene has CDR1 SGHRS and CDR2 YFSETQ. CDR3 size: 14 residues. Trimming shortened V by 2 bases and J by 0 bases, and 6 bases separated the two germline ends.

The V call is TRBV7-2, the J call TRBJ1-1; D remains ambiguous. This CDR3 is built from 13 residues. From germline, CDR1 is SGHTA and CDR2 FQGNSA. V lost 1 base to trimming and J lost 3 bases, with 6 bases between them. The CDR3 DNA follows: TGTGCCAGCAGCTTAGGTAGTTACACTGAAGCTTTCTTT. Its protein is CASSLGSYTEAFF. The full variable domain, rest sourced from reference TRBV7-2 and TRBJ1-1, is GAGVSQSPSNKVTEKGKDVELRCDPISGHTALYWYRQSLGQGLEFLIYFQGNSAPDKSGLPSDRFSAERTGGSVSTLTIQRTQQEDSAVYLCASSLGSYTEAFFGQGTRLTVV.

The chain links TRBV19 to TRBJ1-2; a possible D gene is TRBD1 (5 bases). Trimming shortened V by 2 bases and J by 2 bases, and 15 bases separated the two germline ends. CDR3 length equals 16 residues. CDR1 is LNHDA and CDR2 is SQIVND in the germline V gene (reference sequence). The CDR3 bases are TGTGCCAGTAGTATACAAGGGGCAGGCCCCAACTATGGCTACACCTTC. Amino acid sequence: CASSIQGAGPNYGYTF.

The CDR3 coding sequence is TGTGCCAGCTCCTCGGGAGGTACCTACGAGCAGTACTTC. Translating it yields CASSSGGTYEQYF. The chain carries TRBV12-3 or TRBV12-4 and TRBJ2-7; TRBD2 agrees at 7 bases. V lost 8 bases to trimming and J lost 2 bases; unmatched junction nucleotides: 6. This CDR3 has 13 amino acids.

The chain uses TRBV6-6 and TRBJ2-7; TRBD2 agrees at 7 bases. This CDR3 is built from 13 residues. The V segment lost 4 bases and the J segment 3 bases; nucleotides outside the gene matches: 3. Germline V gene data show CDR1 as MNHNY and CDR2 as SVGAGI (reference sequence). The chain's CDR3 is CASSWEGYYEQYF. CDR3 in DNA: TGTGCCAGCAGTTGGGAGGGATACTACGAGCAGTACTTC.

The V and J genes are TRBV12-2 and TRBJ1-5. TRBV12-2 is a pseudogene. The CDR3 loop spans 15 amino acids. CDR3 bases: TGTGCAAGTCGCTTGGGGAGGGGGGAGGCTCAGCCCCAGCATTTT. Translating it yields CASRLGRGEAQPQHF.

This rearrangement joins TRBV7-3 to TRBJ2-1; TRBD2 agrees at 11 bases. Per the germline V gene, CDR1 is SGHTA and CDR2 is FQGTGA. The CDR3 runs 19 residues. After removal of 1 base from V and 0 bases from J, the junction contained 8 bases not matched to a gene. CDR3 sequence (DNA): TGTGCCAGCAGCTTAAGACCTAGCGGGAGGACCGGCTCCTACAATGAGCAGTTCTTC. It is translated as CASSLRPSGRTGSYNEQFF.

The chain combines TRBV19 with TRBJ1-2; perhaps TRBD1 as D (6 bases). V gave up 6 bases and J gave up 7 bases, with 21 bases separating them. CDR1 is LNHDA, CDR2 SQIVND, per germline (reference sequence). The CDR3 sequence is 15 residues long. The CDR3 is CASSPAGATEGGYTF. The CDR3 DNA reads TGTGCCAGTAGCCCGGCAGGGGCGACTGAGGGTGGCTACACCTTC.

The chain joins TRBV7-9 to TRBJ2-3, with D possibly matching TRBD1 (5 bases). The CDR3 loop spans 16 amino acids. CDR1 is SEHNR, CDR2 FQNEAQ, per germline (reference sequence). V gave up 5 bases and J gave up 2 bases, with 17 bases separating them. The CDR3 here is CASSARPQGITDTQYF. CDR3 nucleotides: TGTGCCAGCAGCGCCCGCCCTCAGGGAATCACAGATACGCAGTATTTT.

This clone was counted a few times. V is TRBV5-1 and J is TRBJ1-1, with D maybe TRBD1 (6 bases). Between the trimmed V and J ends, which lost 0 bases and 2 bases, there was a span of 11 bases. CDR1 is SGHRS, CDR2 YFSETQ, per germline. The CDR3 runs to 15 residues. The CDR3 spells CASSLEDSSNTEAFF. The CDR3, as DNA: TGCGCCAGCAGCTTGGAGGACAGCTCTAACACTGAAGCTTTCTTT.

The J gene is TRBJ1-5, the V gene TRBV5-1; D gene ambiguous. CDR1 is SGHRS, CDR2 YFSETQ, per germline. This CDR3 is built from 13 residues. V shed 4 bases and J shed 7 bases, with 12 bases lying between them. The CDR3 DNA follows: TGCGCCAGCAGCCCCCGGGGTGAACAGCCCCAGCATTTT. Translating gives CASSPRGEQPQHF.

Comments on this clone: The same CDR3 is also encoded by other DNA sequences in this sample. J is TRBJ1-2 and V is TRBV28, with 9 bases matching TRBD1. V gave up 6 bases and J gave up 2 bases; unmatched junction bases: 4. The germline gives CDR1 MDHEN, CDR2 SYDVKM. The CDR3 has 14 amino acids. The DNA for the CDR3 is TGTGCCAGCAGACGACAGGGGGGCAACTATGGCTACACCTTC. Amino acid sequence: CASRRQGGNYGYTF.

The chain joins TRBV4-1 to TRBJ1-2; D is possibly TRBD1 (6 bases). The V end lost 1 base, the J end lost 3 bases, and 15 bases lay between the germline ends. In germline, CDR1 is MGHRA, CDR2 YSYEKL. This CDR3 has 16 residues. The CDR3 nucleotides are TGCGCCAGCAGCCAAGTGAGAACACAGGGTCACTATGGCTACACCTTC. It encodes CASSQVRTQGHYGYTF.

In this sample, this clone turned up once. This chain joins TRBV6-5 and TRBJ2-1; 13 bases align to TRBD2. CDR1 is MNHEY and CDR2 is SVGAGI in the germline V gene. The CDR3 is 14 amino acids. Trimming removed 6 bases from V and 9 bases from J; junction bases left unmatched: 5. As DNA, the CDR3 is TGTGCCAGCAGACTAGCGGGAGGGCCTGCTGAGCAGTTCTTC. Protein: CASRLAGGPAEQFF.

The V and J genes are TRBV4-3 and TRBJ2-7; 7 bases are shared with TRBD1. The CDR3 has 15 amino acids. J lost 6 bases, V lost 0 bases, and 8 bases had no gene match. Germline V gene sequence: CDR1 LGHNA, CDR2 YSLEER. The CDR3: CASSQDTGRGSEQYF. The CDR3 DNA follows: TGCGCCAGCAGCCAAGATACCGGCAGGGGGAGCGAGCAGTACTTC.

This clone was seen a handful of times. The CDR3 sequence: CASSFSQGGEKLFF. CDR3 sequence (DNA): TGTGCCAGCAGTTTTTCACAGGGGGGTGAAAAACTGTTTTTT. The chain couples TRBV27 to TRBJ1-4; 8 nucleotides line up with TRBD1. Germline values: CDR1 MNHEY, CDR2 SMNVEV (reference sequence). With V trimmed by 3 bases and J by 7 bases, 4 bases remained unmatched. This CDR3 spans 14 amino acids.

The rearrangement joins TRBV6-5 to TRBJ1-5, with 9 bases that match TRBD1. CDR3 length: 15 residues. Per the germline V gene, CDR1 is MNHEY and CDR2 is SVGAGI. V gave up 5 bases and J gave up 6 bases; unmatched junction bases: 8. The DNA for the CDR3 is TGTGCCAGCAGTACGGACAGGGGCGCGTTTCAGCCCCAGCATTTT. The encoded protein is CASSTDRGAFQPQHF.

The chain carries TRBV2 and TRBJ1-2; D is perhaps TRBD1 (5 bases). Per germline, CDR1 SNHLY and CDR2 FYNNEI. The CDR3 has 12 amino acids. Trimming cost V 1 base and J 6 bases, with 6 bases left between them. The CDR3 coding sequence is TGTGCCAGCAGTGAAGGGGGGGATGGCTACACCTTC. Protein product: CASSEGGDGYTF.

V is TRBV2 and J is TRBJ1-1, with D unresolved. The CDR3 loop spans 14 amino acids. The germline V and J ends were trimmed by 7 bases and 1 base, with 13 bases remaining between them. CDR1 SNHLY and CDR2 FYNNEI come from the germline V gene. In nucleotides, the CDR3 is TGTGCCAGCAAAGCTGGTTTCCCGAACACTGAAGCTTTCTTT. As protein: CASKAGFPNTEAFF.

V and J are TRBV25-1 and TRBJ1-1, with D tentatively TRBD1 (5 bases). V was pared by 2 bases and J by 4 bases, with 14 bases between. Germline CDR1 is MGHDK and CDR2 is SYGVNS. This CDR3 comprises 15 residues. Here the CDR3 reads CASSEAGGESTEAFF. The CDR3 DNA follows: TGTGCCAGCAGTGAAGCGGGGGGTGAAAGCACTGAAGCTTTCTTT.

This sequence joins TRBV6-5 and TRBJ1-1; D is unclear. This CDR3 contains 12 residues. The germline V gene has CDR1 MNHEY and CDR2 SVGAGI. Trimming took 6 bases from V and 6 from J, leaving 11 bases between them. The CDR3 is CASRRERAEAFF. The CDR3 DNA follows: TGTGCCAGCAGACGAGAGCGGGCTGAAGCTTTCTTT.

This sequence joins TRBV19 and TRBJ1-2; D may be TRBD1 (6 bases). CDR1 is LNHDA, CDR2 SQIVND, per germline (reference sequence). There are 15 residues in the CDR3. V gave up 7 bases and J gave up 0 bases, with 15 bases separating them. In nucleotides, the CDR3 is TGTGCCAGTACCGGACAGCAGCAATCTAACTATGGCTACACCTTC. Translation gives CASTGQQQSNYGYTF.

The chain has TRBV6-5 and TRBJ2-5, with 7 bases matching TRBD1. Germline CDR1 is MNHEY and CDR2 is SVGAGI. Trimming removed 7 bases from V and 0 bases from J; junction bases left unmatched: 8. The CDR3 is 15 residues long. The CDR3: CASKTGTVYQETQYF. CDR3 coding DNA: TGTGCCAGCAAGACCGGGACAGTGTACCAAGAGACCCAGTACTTC.

The chain employs TRBV3-1 (or the pseudogene TRBV3-2) and TRBJ2-5; perhaps TRBD1 as D (6 bases). Trimming took 1 base from V and 2 from J, leaving 11 bases between them. The CDR3 extends over 15 amino acids. Germline V gives CDR1 LGHDT, CDR2 YNNKEL (reference sequence). CDR3 in DNA: TGTGCCAGCAGCCAAGTCAGAGGGGGTCAAGAGACCCAGTACTTC. It encodes CASSQVRGGQETQYF.